A single sample gave rise to the 5 T cell receptor beta chains below, sequenced in a study of regulatory T cells in long-lasting Graves disease. Library construction for TCR beta used iRepertoire HTBI primers and Arm-PCR of CDR3 regions. Using its own MiXCR run on the multiplex PCR reads, TCRdb lists one record per CDR3 protein. In the table there are under 500,000 distinct CDR3 sequences, roughly 20% of which are singletons. The sample's time point: persistent/refractory GD, antithyroid drugs over 5 years with positive TRAb. Preparation of the TCR library used RNA extracted from PBMCs. The sequencing used peripheral blood mononuclear cells (PBMCs), collected when the disease was refractory, from a patient treated with antithyroid drugs. Receptors were obtained from a female donor with Graves disease.

The rearrangement links TRBV3-1 to TRBJ1-1, with D perhaps matching TRBD1 (6 bases). The germline V and J ends were trimmed by 5 bases and 10 bases, with 26 bases remaining between them. Germline CDR1 and CDR2: LGHDT and YNNKEL (reference sequence). CDR3 length: 16 amino acids. The CDR3 spells CASSLDRGGFRDGAFF. For the CDR3, the DNA is TGTGCCAGCAGCTTGGACAGAGGTGGGTTTAGGGACGGAGCTTTCTTT.

This CDR3 is CSPWGVNNEQFF. CDR3 bases: TGCAGCCCTTGGGGGGTTAACAATGAGCAGTTCTTC. The V call is TRBV29-1, the J call TRBJ2-1, with TRBD2 as a possible D gene (6 bases). The V end was cut by 8 bases, the J end by 5 bases, with 13 bases between. The V gene's germline CDR1 is SQVTM and CDR2 ANQGSEA. This CDR3 comprises 12 residues.

The chain is built from TRBV6-1 and TRBJ1-4; 10 nucleotides line up with TRBD1. Germline V gene lookup returns CDR1 MNHNS and CDR2 SASEGT. CDR3 size: 18 residues. V dropped 6 bases and J dropped 1; count of bases not matched to a gene: 11. This chain's CDR3 is CASRLGQGRRRTNEKLFF. Written as DNA, the CDR3 is TGTGCCAGCAGGCTGGGACAGGGGCGTCGAAGAACTAATGAAAAACTGTTTTTT.

In regard to this clonotype: A junction boundary mismatches the germline segment, possibly from a read error. V is TRBV20-1 and J is TRBJ2-2; 8 bases are shared with TRBD2. The V gene's germline CDR1 is DFQATT and CDR2 SNEGSKA (reference sequence). The CDR3 runs 21 residues. CDR3 sequence: CSARVIQGNLLAEPNTGELLF. CDR3 nucleotide sequence: TGCAGTGCTAGAGTCATCCAGGGTAATTTACTAGCGGAGCCCAACACCGGGGAGCTGCTTTTT.

Ten or more counts support this clonotype. The V and J genes are TRBV2 and TRBJ2-7; D is ambiguous. The V gene's germline CDR1 is SNHLY and CDR2 FYNNEI. V shed 3 bases and J shed 1 base, with 7 bases lying between them. This CDR3 region has 13 residues. CDR3 nucleotide sequence: TGTGCCAGCAGTGATGGGATTTCCTACGAGCAGTACTTC. Its translation is CASSDGISYEQYF.